This T cell receptor beta chain originates from a study of blood T cell repertoires in COVID-19. Study-level background: COVID-19 samples from acute and convalescent phases originated in the United States, Italy and Spain. PBMCs, B-cell-depleted T cells, or T cells provided the cDNA or gDNA that made up the material.

Here immunoSEQ multiplex PCR was the method, and the copy in TCRdb shows in-frame clones only, minus some. The sample holds roughly 390,000 clones, about 85% seen once. This clonotype was obtained from a woman aged 18-29 years with acute or convalescent COVID-19. The sequenced sample was peripheral blood.

DNA of the CDR3: TGCGCCAGCAGCCAAGACCCAGGTTCCTATGGCTACACCTTC. It translates to CASSQDPGSYGYTF. The genes are TRBV4-1 and TRBJ1-2; D is ambiguous. V lost 0 bases and J lost 4, with 9 bases in between. Germline-derived CDR1 and CDR2 are MGHRA and YSYEKL. CDR3 length: 14 amino acids.